The following is a TCR beta chain sequence with its context. Its target antigen remains unknown. Base qualities are missing; no much larger clone stands one base away. According to the study, the label for this sample's treatment or condition signals: oral pan-JAK inhibitor, 5-10 mg twice daily. Lesional scalp punch biopsies and peripheral blood were obtained from alopecia areata patients. PBMCs were isolated by density centrifugation and stained for CD3, CD4 and CD8, and CD4+ and CD8+ T cells were sorted on a FACSAria. CDR1 and CDR2 were assigned from the germline V gene as MDHEN and SYDVKM. V lost 5 bases and J lost 4 bases, and the count of bases not matched to a germline gene is 8. There are 15 amino acids in the CDR3, from cysteine to phenylalanine inclusive. Only the CDR3 part of the read is kept: 45 bases, read in frame from the first base. The sample is drawn from a study of CD8+ T cells in alopecia areata (dated by TCRdb to 2017 to 2018). General notes on the study: The treated patients took part in an open-label pilot trial in which moderate-to-severe alopecia areata was treated with oral tofacitinib at 5 to 10 mg twice daily. Patients stayed on tofacitinib for 6 to 18 months and then had 6 months of follow-up off drug so that delayed response and recurrence could be assessed. Disease severity in treated patients was measured with the SALT score, which quantifies the percentage of affected scalp surface area. In both human patients and the C3H/HeJ mouse model, the study applied high-throughput TCRbeta sequencing to look at T cell clonal expansion in alopecia areata. On the human side, TCRbeta sequencing was run on scalp tissue and on sorted CD4+ and CD8+ peripheral blood T cells from healthy controls and from alopecia areata patients with either patchy or totalis/universalis disease. Tofacitinib-treated patients had biopsies at baseline and at 4 and 24 weeks of treatment, with a later scalp biopsy in several patients. Clonality in the scalp was compared among normal scalp (n=4), patchy alopecia areata scalp (n=8), and alopecia totalis/universalis scalp (n=8). The RNA source kit depended on sample type: the PAXgene miRNA kit for fixed scalp, the miRNeasy kit for PBMCs, and the RNeasy kit for mouse skin. immunoSEQ multiplex PCR using 35 Vbeta forward primers and 13 Jbeta reverse primers was used to amplify TCRbeta CDR3 regions.

Libraries were prepared through the immunoSEQ multiplex PCR assay. For TCR sequencing, RNA was extracted from every sample and reverse transcribed into cDNA to serve as template. First-strand cDNA was synthesized using SuperScript III with a 2:1 mix of oligo-dT and random hexamers. Amplification bias was assessed with a synthetic immune receptor repertoire, and residual bias was removed computationally. In the source study's methods: Raw reads were preprocessed to remove errors, and CDR3 was defined according to IMGT conventions as the region from the conserved cysteine to phenylalanine. Clonality was calculated as 1 minus Shannon entropy normalized by log2 of the number of productive unique TCRs. Whether scalp clones were CD4 or CD8 was inferred by matching scalp TCRbeta sequences against CD4 and CD8 repertoires sorted from blood. In its TCRdb copy, this immuneACCESS table keeps in-frame sequences only and misses some clones. Where compared with another copy, unresolved V genes explain less than half of these, and the others have no known cause. V and J calls and clone size are copied from that table; D and trimming were computed from the DNA. Within this sample are about 60,000 clones, with around 46% of them counted one time only. The top ten clones comprise around 21% of the sample.

Broader findings and caveats from the paper: Shared TCR sequences between patients were less evident than in mice, which may be partly attributable to HLA diversity in the patient population. Tofacitinib significantly lowered scalp clonality and the number of expanded CD8+ clones among the top 100 scalp clones. During tofacitinib treatment, many expanded lesional clones remained in scalp and blood, and this persistence may partly explain relapse after treatment is stopped. Compared with normal scalp, lesional scalp had higher clonality and more expanded CD8+ clones, particularly in alopecia totalis/universalis, a pattern that suggests antigenic drive. Resident alphabeta T cells in normal human skin are also sequenced, complicating scalp TCR repertoire analysis, unlike mouse skin dominated by gammadelta T cells. The treated cohort was small, with a single nonresponder, so links between baseline CD8+ expansion and response need larger studies.

The TCR was taken from a human donor with alopecia areata. This specimen consisted of CD8+ T cells sorted from blood, obtained at approximately week 36, from a patient treated with tofacitinib. The chain links TRBV28 with TRBJ2-5; 9 central nucleotides agree with TRBD1. For the CDR3, the sequence is CASSPTGGLGETQYF. The bases read TGTGCCAGCAGTCCGACAGGGGGTTTGGGAGAGACCCAGTACTTC.